This TCR beta chain derives from a study of shared clonotypes between healthy human individuals. Some clones are missing from TCRdb's copy, which holds only in-frame ones; the method was immunoSEQ multiplex PCR. The data hold approximately 720,000 clones, with about 91% observed a single time. Germline loops: CDR1 SGHRS, CDR2 YFSETQ. V was clipped by 1 base and J by 6 bases, with 16 bases between them. The CDR3 is made up of 15 amino acids. CD8 cells classed as naive were CD45RO-negative and positively selected for CCR7, excluding terminally differentiated effector memory CD45RA+ cells. J is TRBJ1-1 and V is TRBV5-1, with a weak D call TRBD1 (5 bases). The source is a man under 40 in good health. The sample taken for sequencing was naive CD8+ T cells sorted from blood. CDR3 sequence: CASSLYPGTLSEAFF. DNA of the CDR3: TGCGCCAGCAGCTTGTATCCAGGGACCCTCTCTGAAGCTTTCTTT.